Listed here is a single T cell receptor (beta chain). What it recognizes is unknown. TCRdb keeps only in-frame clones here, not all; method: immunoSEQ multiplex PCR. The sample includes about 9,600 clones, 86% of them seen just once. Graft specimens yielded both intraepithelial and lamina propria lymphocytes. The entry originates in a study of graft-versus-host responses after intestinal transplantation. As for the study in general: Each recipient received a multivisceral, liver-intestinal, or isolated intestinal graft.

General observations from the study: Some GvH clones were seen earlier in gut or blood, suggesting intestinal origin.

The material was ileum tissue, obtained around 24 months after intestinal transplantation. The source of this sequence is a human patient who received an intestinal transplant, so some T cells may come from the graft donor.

CDR3 coding DNA: TGTGCCAGCGGGACAGGGGTGGTGAACACTGAAGCTTTCTTT. Residues: CASGTGVVNTEAFF. This sequence joins TRBV7-9 and TRBJ1-1; 10 bases align to TRBD1. The CDR3 totals 14 residues. Unmatched junction bases numbered 3, after V lost 8 bases and J lost 0 bases. Germline assignment: CDR1 SEHNR and CDR2 FQNEAQ (reference sequence).